Presented here are 6 T cell receptor beta chains from one specimen sequenced in a study of technical replicates of blood from a few donors. Clones were read by immunoSEQ multiplex PCR, and TCRdb kept only the in-frame ones, dropping some. The table records approximately 70,000 clones, almost 98% of them present only once. The specimen sequenced was T cells isolated from PBMCs. Receptors were obtained from a human donor in good health.

The V and J genes are TRBV30 and TRBJ2-3, with D perhaps TRBD2 (7 bases). V lost 5 bases and J lost 4, with 16 bases in between. CDR3 length: 14 amino acids. The germline V gene encodes CDR1 GTSNPN and CDR2 SVGIG (reference sequence). CDR3 bases: TGTGCCTGGGGGGCCTGGGGGGGCCCAGATACGCAGTATTTT. Translation gives CAWGAWGGPDTQYF.

V usage is TRBV25-1 and J usage is TRBJ2-7, with 13 bases matching TRBD2. Per the germline V gene, CDR1 is MGHDK and CDR2 is SYGVNS. The CDR3 consists of 14 residues. The J segment lost 6 bases and the V segment lost 5 bases, leaving 4 bases of the junction unmatched. CDR3 DNA sequence: TGTGCCAGCAGTACCGGGACTAGCGGGGTCGAGCAGTACTTC. Protein sequence: CASSTGTSGVEQYF.

The chain combines TRBV6-6 with TRBJ1-4, with no clear D. V was shortened by 6 bases and J by 0 bases, with 8 bases between the two germline ends. The CDR3 has 14 amino acids. Germline assignment: CDR1 MNHNY and CDR2 SVGAGI (reference sequence). This CDR3 is CASRHAATNEKLFF. In DNA, the CDR3 is TGTGCCAGCAGACACGCTGCAACTAATGAAAAACTGTTTTTT.

This sequence joins TRBV5-1 and TRBJ2-1; tentative D call: TRBD1 (5 bases). CDR1 is SGHRS and CDR2 is YFSETQ in the germline V gene. Trimming took 4 bases from V and 0 from J, leaving 14 bases between them. This CDR3 is 16 amino acids long. The CDR3 loop is CASSPVDIYSYNEQFF. The CDR3 nucleotides are TGCGCCAGCAGCCCAGTGGACATATACTCCTACAATGAGCAGTTCTTC.

The gene calls are TRBV6-5 and TRBJ2-7, with D possibly being TRBD1 (6 bases). The CDR3 is 14 residues long. V was clipped by 5 bases and J by 4 bases, with 15 bases between them. CDR1 MNHEY and CDR2 SVGAGI come from the germline V gene. This CDR3 reads CASSQQGLGYEQYF. In nucleotides, the CDR3 is TGTGCCAGCAGTCAACAGGGTCTGGGTTACGAGCAGTACTTC.

The chain combines TRBV28 with TRBJ2-1; a possible D gene is TRBD2 (6 bases). Germline lookup yields CDR1 MDHEN and CDR2 SYDVKM. The CDR3 is made up of 14 amino acids. V lost 1 base, J lost 3 bases, and 7 bases lay in between. The CDR3 here is CASSLSGDYNEQFF. CDR3 DNA: TGTGCCAGCAGTTTATCGGGAGACTACAATGAGCAGTTCTTC.